The 9 T cell receptor beta chains below come from one sample, sequenced in a study of T cell repertoires in cytomegalovirus infection. TCRdb recomputed calls from the reads with MiXCR, one row per CDR3 protein. Here the sample spans 680,000 or so distinct CDR3 sequences, 35% being singletons. The sample consisted of PBMCs. Receptors were obtained from a human donor in good health (CMV status not recorded). Some clones in this sample may be carry-over from other donors' samples.

The rearrangement joins TRBV6-1 to TRBJ2-3; 7 nucleotides agree with TRBD1. J gave up 2 bases and V 5 bases, and 7 bases lay outside the gene matches. Germline CDR1 reads MNHNS; CDR2 reads SASEGT. This CDR3 is 15 amino acids long. CDR3 coding DNA: TGTGCCAGCAGTAGCCGGGACAGTTTCACAGATACGCAGTATTTT. Protein product: CASSSRDSFTDTQYF.

The V and J genes are TRBV10-3 and TRBJ2-3, with 7 bases fitting TRBD2. This CDR3 has 13 amino acids. J was trimmed by 3 bases and V by 10 bases; bases with no gene match: 7. The germline gives CDR1 ENHRY, CDR2 SYGVKD. CDR3 in amino acids: CATHSGGTDTQYF. The CDR3 DNA sequence: TGTGCCACACACTCGGGAGGAACAGATACGCAGTATTTT.

The rearrangement links TRBV28 to TRBJ1-5; no definite D call. Deletions cut 5 bases from V and 7 bases from J, with 12 bases between. The V gene's germline CDR1 is MDHEN and CDR2 SYDVKM. The CDR3 is 13 amino acids. The CDR3 is CASSPNTRQPQHF. The CDR3 nucleotides read TGTGCCAGCAGTCCTAATACGAGACAGCCCCAGCATTTT.

The chain uses TRBV19 and TRBJ1-4; no definite D call. This CDR3 spans 14 amino acids. V was clipped by 2 bases and J by 6 bases, with 10 bases between them. Germline values: CDR1 LNHDA, CDR2 SQIVND (reference sequence). DNA of the CDR3: TGTGCCAGTAGTATACAGAAAGAAGATGAAAAACTGTTTTTT. This translates into CASSIQKEDEKLFF.

V is TRBV5-1 and J is TRBJ2-3; 8 bases agree with TRBD2. This CDR3 is 14 amino acids long. Trimming removed 2 bases from V and 6 bases from J; junction bases left unmatched: 5. Germline assignment: CDR1 SGHRS and CDR2 YFSETQ. The CDR3 DNA follows: TGCGCCAGCAGCTTCGGGGGGGCAAGCGATACGCAGTATTTT. It specifies CASSFGGASDTQYF. Filled out from reference TRBV5-1 and TRBJ2-3, the complete variable domain reads KAGVTQTPRYLIKTRGQQVTLSCSPISGHRSVSWYQQTPGQGLQFLFEYFSETQRNKGNFPGRFSGRQFSNSRSEMNVSTLELGDSALYLCASSFGGASDTQYFGPGTRLTVL.

The V and J genes are TRBV5-4 and TRBJ1-2; D is undetermined. Deletions cut 0 bases from V and 4 bases from J, with 7 bases between. The germline V gene has CDR1 SGHNT and CDR2 YYREEE (reference sequence). The CDR3 runs to 13 residues. The CDR3 coding sequence is TGTGCCAGCAGCTTGGACGGACCCTATGGCTACACCTTC. It translates to CASSLDGPYGYTF.

The genes are TRBV7-9 and TRBJ1-2; D is unclear. Trimming stripped 5 bases from V and 6 bases from J, with 19 bases between. The CDR3 is 15 amino acids. The germline gives CDR1 SEHNR, CDR2 FQNEAQ (reference sequence). In DNA form, the CDR3 reads TGTGCCAGCAGCCGCGACGTCTGGCCGATGAATGGCTACACCTTC. It specifies CASSRDVWPMNGYTF.

In this sample, this clonotype turned up a few times. The chain carries TRBV19 and TRBJ2-1, with a possible D match to TRBD1 (5 bases). This CDR3 has 12 residues. From germline, CDR1 is LNHDA and CDR2 SQIVND (reference sequence). The ends were cut back, 5 bases at V and 10 bases at J, with 12 bases in the middle. The CDR3: CASSPRGTEQFF. CDR3 bases: TGTGCCAGTAGTCCAAGGGGCACAGAGCAGTTCTTC.

V is TRBV7-2 and J is TRBJ2-1; TRBD1 or TRBD2 may be the D gene (5 bases each). This CDR3 has 15 amino acids. V was cut by 6 bases and J by 1 base, with 13 bases left in between. CDR1 SGHTA and CDR2 FQGNSA come from the germline V gene. The CDR3 reads CASRAGTDSYNEQFF. CDR3 nucleotides: TGTGCCAGCAGGGCCGGGACGGATTCCTACAATGAGCAGTTCTTC.